The present TCR beta chain was sequenced within a study of graft-versus-host responses after intestinal transplantation. The overall study: Anti-thymocyte globulin induction preceded 2 to 4 years of tacrolimus and steroid maintenance in all recipients. Study-level findings and limits: In recipient marrow, GvH clones were found, and some appeared first in ileum or blood.

In the case of this clone: The antigen is unknown.

V shed 8 bases and J 3 bases; nucleotides not matched to a gene: 5. The V gene's germline CDR1 is MNHNS and CDR2 SASEGT. The CDR3 has 14 amino acids. The repertoire was sequenced with immunoSEQ multiplex PCR; TCRdb's copy has only in-frame clones and lacks some. The sample has approximately 90,000 clones, 88% seen once. The sample consisted of unstimulated CD4+ T cells sorted from spleen or lymph node cells, taken before transplant. The sequence was obtained from a human donor who was the organ donor for an intestinal transplant. The chain is built from TRBV6-1 and TRBJ2-3, with TRBD2 matching over 10 bases. Here the CDR3 DNA reads TGTGCCAGCCGCAAGCGGGGGGGAACAGATACGCAGTATTTT. This encodes CASRKRGGTDTQYF.